Sequencing of this TCR beta chain was carried out in a study of graft-versus-host responses after intestinal transplantation. In the study overall: Multivisceral, liver-intestinal, or isolated intestinal transplants were given to recipients. Every recipient had anti-thymocyte globulin induction and around 3 years of tacrolimus plus steroids.

This CDR3 region has 12 residues. Per the germline V gene, CDR1 is KGHSH and CDR2 is LQKENI. V gave up 3 bases and J gave up 4 bases, with 4 bases separating them. The method was immunoSEQ multiplex PCR; TCRdb's version includes in-frame clones alone and lacks a portion of them. Counted here are about 90,000 clones, 90% to 95% occurring once; the ten biggest clones make up 0.45% to 0.6%. This clone appeared a single time. Its antigen remains unidentified. The chain couples TRBV18 to TRBJ1-3; D not certain. The sequenced sample was unstimulated CD8+ T cells sorted from spleen or lymph node cells, obtained before intestinal transplant. The clonotype comes from a human donor who received an intestinal transplant. DNA for the CDR3: TGTGCCAGCTCACCGGGCGGAAACACCATATATTTT. Translation gives CASSPGGNTIYF.